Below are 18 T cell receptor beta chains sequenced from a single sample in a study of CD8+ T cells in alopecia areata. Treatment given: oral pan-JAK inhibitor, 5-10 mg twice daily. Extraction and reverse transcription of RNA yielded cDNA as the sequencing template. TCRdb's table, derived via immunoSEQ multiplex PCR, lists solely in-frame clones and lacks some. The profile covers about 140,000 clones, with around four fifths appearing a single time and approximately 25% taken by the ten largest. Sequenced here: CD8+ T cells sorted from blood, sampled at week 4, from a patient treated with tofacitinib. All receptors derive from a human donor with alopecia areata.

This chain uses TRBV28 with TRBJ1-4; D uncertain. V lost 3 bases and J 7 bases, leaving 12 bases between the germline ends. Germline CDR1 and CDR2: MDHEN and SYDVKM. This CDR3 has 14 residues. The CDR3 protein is CASSFPRQSEKLFF. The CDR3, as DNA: TGTGCCAGCAGTTTTCCTAGGCAGTCTGAAAAACTGTTTTTT.

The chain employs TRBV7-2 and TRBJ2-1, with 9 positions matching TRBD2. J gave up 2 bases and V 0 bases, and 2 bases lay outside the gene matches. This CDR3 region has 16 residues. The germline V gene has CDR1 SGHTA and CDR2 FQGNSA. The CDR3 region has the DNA TGTGCCAGCAGCTTAGCGCGGGGGGGCCCCTACAATGAGCAGTTCTTC. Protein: CASSLARGGPYNEQFF.

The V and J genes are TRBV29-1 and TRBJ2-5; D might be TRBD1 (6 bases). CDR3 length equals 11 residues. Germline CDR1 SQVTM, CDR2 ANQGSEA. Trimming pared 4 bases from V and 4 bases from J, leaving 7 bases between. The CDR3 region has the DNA TGCAGCGTTGGGACAGCAGAGACCCAGTACTTC. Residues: CSVGTAETQYF.

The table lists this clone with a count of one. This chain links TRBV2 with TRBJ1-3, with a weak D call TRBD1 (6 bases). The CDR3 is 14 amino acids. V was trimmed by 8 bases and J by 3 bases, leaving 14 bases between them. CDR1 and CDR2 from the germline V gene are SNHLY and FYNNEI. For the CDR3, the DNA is TGTGCCAGCTTGAAGACAGGAGGTGGAAACACCATATATTTT. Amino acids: CASLKTGGGNTIYF.

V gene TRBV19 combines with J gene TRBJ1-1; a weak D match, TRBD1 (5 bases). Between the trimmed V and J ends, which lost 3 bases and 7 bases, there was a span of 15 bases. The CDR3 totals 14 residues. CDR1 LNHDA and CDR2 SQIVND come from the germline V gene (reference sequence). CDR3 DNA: TGTGCCAGTAGTATGTGGGGCTCCTCCTTTGAAGCTTTCTTT. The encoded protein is CASSMWGSSFEAFF.

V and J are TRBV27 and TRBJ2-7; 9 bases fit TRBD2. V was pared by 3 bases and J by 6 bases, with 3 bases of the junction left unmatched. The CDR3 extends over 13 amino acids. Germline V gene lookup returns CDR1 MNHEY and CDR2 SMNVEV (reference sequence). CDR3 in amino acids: CASSLGGGGEQYF. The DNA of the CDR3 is TGTGCCAGCAGTTTGGGCGGGGGGGGCGAGCAGTACTTC.

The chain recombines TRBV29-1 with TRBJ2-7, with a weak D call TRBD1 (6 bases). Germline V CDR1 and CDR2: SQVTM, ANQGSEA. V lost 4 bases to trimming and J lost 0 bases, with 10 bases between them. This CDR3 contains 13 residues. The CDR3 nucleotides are TGCAGCGTTGGACAGGCCCGCTCCTACGAGCAGTACTTC. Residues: CSVGQARSYEQYF.

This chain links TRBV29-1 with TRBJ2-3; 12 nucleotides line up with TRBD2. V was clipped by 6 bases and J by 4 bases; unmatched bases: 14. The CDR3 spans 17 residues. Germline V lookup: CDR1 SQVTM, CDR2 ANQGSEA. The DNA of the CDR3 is TGCAGCGTCGCGGACGCTAGCGGGGGGGTGAGGGCAGATACGCAGTATTTT. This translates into CSVADASGGVRADTQYF.

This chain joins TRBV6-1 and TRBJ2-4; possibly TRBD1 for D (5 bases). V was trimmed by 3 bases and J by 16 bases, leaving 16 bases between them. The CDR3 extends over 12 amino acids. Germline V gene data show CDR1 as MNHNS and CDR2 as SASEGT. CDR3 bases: TGTGCCAGCAGTGAGCAGGGTCCTTCACTCTACTTC. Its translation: CASSEQGPSLYF.

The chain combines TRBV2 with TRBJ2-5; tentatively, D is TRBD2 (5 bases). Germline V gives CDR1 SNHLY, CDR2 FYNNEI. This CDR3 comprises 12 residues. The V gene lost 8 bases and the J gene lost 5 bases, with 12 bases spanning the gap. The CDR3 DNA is TGTGCCAGCCGTCGGACTTTGGAGACCCAGTACTTC. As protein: CASRRTLETQYF.

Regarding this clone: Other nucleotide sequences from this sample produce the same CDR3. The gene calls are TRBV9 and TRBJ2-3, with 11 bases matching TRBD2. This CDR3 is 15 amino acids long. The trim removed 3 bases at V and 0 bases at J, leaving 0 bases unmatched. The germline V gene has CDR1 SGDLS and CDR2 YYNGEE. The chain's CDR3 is CASSASGGSTDTQYF. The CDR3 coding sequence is TGTGCCAGCAGCGCTAGCGGGGGGAGCACAGATACGCAGTATTTT.

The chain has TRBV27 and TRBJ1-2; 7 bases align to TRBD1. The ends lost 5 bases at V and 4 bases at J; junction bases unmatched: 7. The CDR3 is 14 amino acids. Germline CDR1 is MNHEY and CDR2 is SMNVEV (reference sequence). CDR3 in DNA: TGTGCCAGCAGTAATCGGGACAGCACCTATGGCTACACCTTC. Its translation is CASSNRDSTYGYTF.

The CDR3 sequence: CAWRGRKISYEQYF. DNA of the CDR3: TGTGCCTGGAGGGGCAGGAAAATCTCCTACGAGCAGTACTTC. The chain recombines TRBV30 with TRBJ2-7; D ambiguous. Per germline, CDR1 GTSNPN and CDR2 SVGIG (reference sequence). V was shortened by 3 bases and J by 0 bases, with 12 bases between the two germline ends. The CDR3 has 14 residues.

The CDR3 DNA follows: TGTGCCAGCAGCCCATACCGGGGAGCGGTAAACGAGCAGTACTTC. It specifies CASSPYRGAVNEQYF. The chain carries TRBV7-2 and TRBJ2-7, with D maybe TRBD2 (5 bases). CDR3 length: 15 residues. V was clipped by 5 bases and J by 5 bases, with 19 bases between them. CDR1 SGHTA and CDR2 FQGNSA come from the germline V gene. Based on the CDR3 plus reference TRBV7-2 and TRBJ2-7, the full variable domain is GAGVSQSPSNKVTEKGKDVELRCDPISGHTALYWYRQSLGQGLEFLIYFQGNSAPDKSGLPSDRFSAERTGGSVSTLTIQRTQQEDSAVYLCASSPYRGAVNEQYFGPGTRLTVT.

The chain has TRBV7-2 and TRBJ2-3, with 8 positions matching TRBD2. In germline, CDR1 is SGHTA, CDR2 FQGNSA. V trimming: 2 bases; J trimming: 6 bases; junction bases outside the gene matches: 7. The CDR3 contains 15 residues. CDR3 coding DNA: TGTGCCAGCAGCTTAATTAGCGGGGCGGCGGATACGCAGTATTTT. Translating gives CASSLISGAADTQYF. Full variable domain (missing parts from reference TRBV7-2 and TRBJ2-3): GAGVSQSPSNKVTEKGKDVELRCDPISGHTALYWYRQSLGQGLEFLIYFQGNSAPDKSGLPSDRFSAERTGGSVSTLTIQRTQQEDSAVYLCASSLISGAADTQYFGPGTRLTVL.

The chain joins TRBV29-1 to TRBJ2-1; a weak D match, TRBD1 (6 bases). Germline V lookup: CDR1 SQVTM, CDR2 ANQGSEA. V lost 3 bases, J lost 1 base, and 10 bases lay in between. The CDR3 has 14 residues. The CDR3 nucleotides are TGCAGCGTTGATCAGGGGCGGTCCTACAATGAGCAGTTCTTC. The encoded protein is CSVDQGRSYNEQFF.

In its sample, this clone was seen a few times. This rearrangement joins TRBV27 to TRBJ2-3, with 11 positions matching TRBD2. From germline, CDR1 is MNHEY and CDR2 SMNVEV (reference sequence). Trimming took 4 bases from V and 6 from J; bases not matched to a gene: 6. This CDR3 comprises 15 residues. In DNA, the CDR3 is TGTGCCAGCAGTTCCTTGACTAGCGGGACGGATACGCAGTATTTT. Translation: CASSSLTSGTDTQYF.

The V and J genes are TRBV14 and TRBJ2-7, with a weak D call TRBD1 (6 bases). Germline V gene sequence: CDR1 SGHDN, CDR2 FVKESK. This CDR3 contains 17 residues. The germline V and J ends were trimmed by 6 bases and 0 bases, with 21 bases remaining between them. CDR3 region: CASSPGAEPFPSYEQYF. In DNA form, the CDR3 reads TGTGCCAGCAGTCCAGGGGCCGAGCCCTTTCCCTCCTACGAGCAGTACTTC.